These 22 T cell receptor beta chains share one sample of origin, sequenced in a study of cytomegalovirus exposure and HLA in healthy donors. Researchers ran the PCR with 60 Vbeta and 13 Jbeta primers. Using immunoSEQ multiplex PCR, the repertoire was profiled, and TCRdb retains in-frame clones only, with some absent. The sample lists 140,000 to 150,000 clones; about 80% were seen once. Sequencing input: PBMCs. These receptor sequences come from a woman aged 55-70 years in good health and CMV-seropositive.

The V and J genes are TRBV30 and TRBJ2-1, with D uncertain. Trimming shortened V by 2 bases and J by 2 bases, and 10 bases separated the two germline ends. The germline gives CDR1 GTSNPN, CDR2 SVGIG (reference sequence). The CDR3 is 14 amino acids. In DNA form, the CDR3 reads TGTGCCTGGAGTTCTTACAGAACCTACAATGAGCAGTTCTTC. Its translation is CAWSSYRTYNEQFF.

In the case of this clone: At one end, the junction sequence differs from germline, possibly due to a read error. This specimen includes other DNA sequences encoding the same CDR3. The genes are TRBV6-1 and TRBJ1-5, with D perhaps matching TRBD1 (6 bases). Germline values: CDR1 MNHNS, CDR2 SASEGT. CDR3 size: 15 residues. The CDR3 coding sequence is TGCGCCAGCAGTACAGGGTTAGTTAGCAATCAGCCCCAGCATTTT. It codes for CASSTGLVSNQPQHF.

The chain joins TRBV23-1 to TRBJ2-5; tentatively, D is TRBD1 (6 bases). TRBV23-1 is flagged as an ORF with uncertain function. V was trimmed by 4 bases and J by 5 bases, leaving 20 bases between them. This CDR3 comprises 16 residues. In DNA, the CDR3 is TGCGCCAGCAGTCCATACAGGGTGGATGATTCGGAGACCCAGTACTTC. Amino acid sequence: CASSPYRVDDSETQYF.

The rearrangement uses TRBV9 and TRBJ2-5; 7 bases match TRBD1. The CDR3 sequence is 15 residues long. The J segment lost 2 bases and the V segment lost 0 bases, leaving 4 bases of the junction unmatched. Germline V gene data show CDR1 as SGDLS and CDR2 as YYNGEE. The CDR3 loop is CASSVAGTEQETQYF. The CDR3 nucleotides are TGTGCCAGCAGCGTAGCTGGGACAGAACAAGAGACCCAGTACTTC.

This chain joins TRBV12-5 and TRBJ2-5; 14 bases agree with TRBD2. Germline V gene lookup returns CDR1 LGHNT and CDR2 FRNRAP. The CDR3 extends over 15 amino acids. The ends lost 7 bases at V and 7 bases at J; junction bases unmatched: 8. DNA for the CDR3: TGTGCTAGTGCCGGGACTAGCGGGGGTTTAGTGACCCAGTACTTC. It translates to CASAGTSGGLVTQYF.

The rearrangement uses TRBV4-1 and TRBJ2-3; 8 nucleotides match TRBD1. The germline gives CDR1 MGHRA, CDR2 YSYEKL. Trimming removed 0 bases from V and 1 base from J; junction bases left unmatched: 12. The CDR3 is 19 amino acids. The CDR3, as DNA: TGCGCCAGCAGCCAAGATGCAGCTAGCGCACAGGGGGGCACAGATACGCAGTATTTT. It encodes CASSQDAASAQGGTDTQYF.

This sequence joins TRBV28 and TRBJ2-7, with D unclear. This CDR3 has 12 amino acids. Per germline, CDR1 MDHEN and CDR2 SYDVKM. The V gene lost 3 bases and the J gene lost 6 bases, with 9 bases spanning the gap. This chain's CDR3 is CASSFGFSEQYF. The CDR3 region has the DNA TGTGCCAGCAGTTTCGGGTTTTCCGAGCAGTACTTC.

The chain combines TRBV28 with TRBJ1-5; 9 bases align to TRBD1. V lost 7 bases, J lost 6 bases, and 13 bases stayed unmatched. The V gene's germline CDR1 is MDHEN and CDR2 SYDVKM. CDR3 length: 16 residues. CDR3 in amino acids: CASTPLGQGLSQPQHF. In DNA form, the CDR3 reads TGTGCCAGCACCCCCTTGGGACAGGGTCTTTCTCAGCCCCAGCATTTT.

This chain links TRBV7-2 with TRBJ2-5; 11 bases agree with TRBD2. CDR1 is SGHTA and CDR2 is FQGNSA in the germline V gene. The CDR3 is made up of 15 amino acids. The V and J ends lost 4 bases and 4 bases, in that order; junction bases with no gene match: 5. In DNA form, the CDR3 reads TGTGCCAGCAGCTGGAAGGGGACTAGCGGAGAGACCCAGTACTTC. As protein: CASSWKGTSGETQYF.

CDR3 residues: CASSTSGRHSYEQYF. CDR3 DNA: TGTGCCAGCAGCACCAGCGGGAGGCACTCCTACGAGCAGTACTTC. The rearrangement joins TRBV11-2 to TRBJ2-7, with 9 bases that match TRBD2. CDR3 length: 15 amino acids. Germline CDR1 and CDR2: SGHAT and FQNNGV. Trimming took 5 bases from V and 0 from J; bases not matched to a gene: 5.

The rearrangement uses TRBV10-3 and TRBJ1-5; D is undetermined. The germline gives CDR1 ENHRY, CDR2 SYGVKD. Trimming removed 7 bases from V and 5 bases from J, with 12 bases in between. The CDR3 contains 13 residues. The CDR3 DNA sequence: TGTGCCATCAACGTCAGACAAGATCAGCCCCAGCATTTT. Translation gives CAINVRQDQPQHF.

In this sample, this clone turned up once. This chain connects TRBV5-6 to TRBJ1-6; D is ambiguous. The CDR3 consists of 12 residues. CDR1 is SGHDT, CDR2 YYEEEE, per germline. V was trimmed by 5 bases and J by 10 bases, leaving 10 bases between them. DNA of the CDR3: TGTGCCAGCAGGTTGCAAGCCTCACCCCTCCACTTT. Its protein is CASRLQASPLHF.

The V gene is TRBV18, the J gene TRBJ2-7, with 8 bases that match TRBD1. V lost 1 base, J lost 5 bases, and 7 bases stayed unmatched. The CDR3 is made up of 15 amino acids. CDR1 and CDR2 from the germline V gene are KGHSH and LQKENI. The CDR3 nucleotides read TGTGCCAGCTCACCACAGTCAGGGGGCGCGGACGAGCAGTACTTC. This encodes CASSPQSGGADEQYF.

V and J are TRBV18 and TRBJ2-7; possibly TRBD1 for D (6 bases). CDR1 is KGHSH and CDR2 is LQKENI in the germline V gene. This CDR3 region has 12 residues. Trimming took 6 bases from V and 4 from J, leaving 10 bases between them. In DNA, the CDR3 is TGTGCCAGCTCCCAGGGGAGATACGAGCAGTACTTC. Translated: CASSQGRYEQYF.

The chain couples TRBV5-4 to TRBJ1-1; D ambiguous. The CDR3 contains 14 residues. V lost 2 bases and J lost 3, with 11 bases in between. Germline values: CDR1 SGHNT, CDR2 YYREEE (reference sequence). The CDR3 protein is CASSLASPDTEAFF. In DNA form, the CDR3 reads TGTGCCAGCAGCTTAGCCTCCCCGGACACTGAAGCTTTCTTT. The whole variable domain, remainder taken from reference TRBV5-4 and TRBJ1-1, is ETGVTQSPTHLIKTRGQQVTLRCSSQSGHNTVSWYQQALGQGPQFIFQYYREEENGRGNFPPRFSGLQFPNYSSELNVNALELDDSALYLCASSLASPDTEAFFGQGTRLTVV.

This chain connects TRBV28 to TRBJ2-5, with D perhaps matching TRBD1 (5 bases). The CDR3 is made up of 13 amino acids. Germline V gene data show CDR1 as MDHEN and CDR2 as SYDVKM. V dropped 2 bases and J dropped 4 bases, with 8 bases sitting between them. The CDR3: CASSLVGRETQYF. For the CDR3, the DNA is TGTGCCAGCAGTTTAGTGGGGCGAGAGACCCAGTACTTC.

The chain carries TRBV9 and TRBJ2-1; 7 bases agree with TRBD2. This CDR3 region has 16 residues. V shed 0 bases and J 4 bases; nucleotides not matched to a gene: 7. CDR1 SGDLS and CDR2 YYNGEE come from the germline V gene. CDR3 region: CASSVVGLAEYNEQFF. Here the CDR3 DNA reads TGTGCCAGCAGCGTAGTAGGTCTAGCGGAATACAATGAGCAGTTCTTC.

This clone was seen only a few times. V usage is TRBV2 and J usage is TRBJ1-5, with D possibly TRBD1 on 6 matching bases. Trimming cost V 6 bases and J 0 bases, with 15 bases left between them. This CDR3 spans 16 amino acids. Germline CDR1 is SNHLY and CDR2 is FYNNEI. CDR3 coding DNA: TGTGCCAGCAGCGGGGGAGGGGGTCCTAGCAATCAGCCCCAGCATTTT. Its translation: CASSGGGGPSNQPQHF.

The chain combines TRBV5-4 with TRBJ1-1; TRBD1 might be the D (6 bases). Germline CDR1 and CDR2: SGHNT and YYREEE (reference sequence). Trimming left V 4 bases short and J 6 bases short, with 19 bases between. The CDR3 runs 15 residues. The CDR3 region has the DNA TGTGCCAGCAGCCCCGACCCGGGGGGGGCCTCTGAAGCTTTCTTT. Protein product: CASSPDPGGASEAFF. Using reference TRBV5-4 and TRBJ1-1 for the parts outside the CDR3, the full variable domain is ETGVTQSPTHLIKTRGQQVTLRCSSQSGHNTVSWYQQALGQGPQFIFQYYREEENGRGNFPPRFSGLQFPNYSSELNVNALELDDSALYLCASSPDPGGASEAFFGQGTRLTVV.

The rearrangement joins TRBV28 to TRBJ1-5; no definite D call. The germline V and J ends were trimmed by 1 base and 2 bases, with 6 bases remaining between them. The CDR3 totals 14 residues. Per germline, CDR1 MDHEN and CDR2 SYDVKM. CDR3 loop: CASSLSAGNQPQHF. CDR3 DNA: TGTGCCAGCAGTTTATCAGCGGGCAATCAGCCCCAGCATTTT.

The rearrangement uses TRBV7-9 and TRBJ1-2; weak D call: TRBD1 (6 bases). The ends were cut back, 6 bases at V and 4 bases at J, with 15 bases in the middle. CDR1 is SEHNR and CDR2 is FQNEAQ in the germline V gene (reference sequence). The CDR3 has 14 amino acids. The CDR3 region is CASSQRDTSYGYTF. CDR3 coding DNA: TGTGCCAGCAGTCAACGGGACACGAGCTATGGCTACACCTTC.

This CDR3 is CASSLFGSTEAFF. DNA for the CDR3: TGTGCCAGCAGTTTATTCGGGAGCACTGAAGCTTTCTTT. V is TRBV28 and J is TRBJ1-1, with D uncertain. V lost 1 base to trimming and J lost 4 bases, with 7 bases between them. The CDR3 length is 13 residues. CDR1 MDHEN and CDR2 SYDVKM come from the germline V gene.